Sequencing of this T cell receptor (beta chain) was carried out in a study of regulatory T cells in long-lasting Graves disease. Points from the study as a whole: Among persistent patients, a larger number of public clonotypes were shared (about 3,000) than among newly diagnosed patients (about 970).

Points on this clonotype: The target antigen is unknown.

Investigators prepared the TCR beta libraries by applying iRepertoire HTBI primers and Arm-PCR of CDR3 regions. Each CDR3 protein gets one entry after TCRdb re-called the multiplex PCR reads with MiXCR. The sample includes 620,000 or so distinct CDR3 sequences, about 15% seen only once; the top ten take under 20%. The sample's time point: newly diagnosed GD, antithyroid drugs for less than 3 months. Construction of the TCR library relied on RNA isolated from PBMCs. Germline V gene sequence: CDR1 SGHDN, CDR2 FVKESK. There are 13 residues in the CDR3. The germline V and J ends were trimmed by 0 bases and 4 bases, with 3 bases remaining between them. This same sample was also taken into another study, of T cells in Graves' hyperthyroidism and ophthalmopathy. Per that study: By a 13 V-J model, ophthalmopathy was set apart from stable hyperthyroidism.

This sequence originates from a woman aged 30 to 39 with Graves disease. Specimen: peripheral blood mononuclear cells (PBMCs), collected at new diagnosis, from a patient treated with antithyroid drugs. The genes are TRBV14 and TRBJ2-2; D unresolved. CDR3 in DNA: TGTGCCAGCAGCCAAGAGCTCACCGGGGAGCTGTTTTTT. This encodes CASSQELTGELFF.